The 19 T cell receptor beta chains given below trace back to one sample, sequenced in a study of chemoradiotherapy in HPV16-positive cancers (dated by TCRdb to 2022 to 2024). The library was made by the immunoSEQ multiplex PCR assay. TCRdb took this table from immuneACCESS and kept in-frame rearrangements with V and J called. Such tables lack part of the clones; where checked against another copy, unresolved V genes explain under half of the gap, and the rest is unexplained. Here the sample has 2,800 or so clones; around 86% occur a single time. Clones ranked in the top ten supply less than 6.5% of the sample. The material was tumor tissue, obtained from a patient who underwent chemoradiotherapy. The receptors come from a human donor with HPV-associated anogenital cancer.

The gene calls are TRBV19 and TRBJ1-2; D ambiguous. The CDR3 loop spans 13 amino acids. Per the germline V gene, CDR1 is LNHDA and CDR2 is SQIVND (reference sequence). The ends were cut back, 9 bases at V and 2 bases at J, with 13 bases in the middle. CDR3 sequence reads: CASVPGSNYGYTF. CDR3 in DNA: TGTGCCAGCGTCCCGGGGTCGAACTATGGCTACACCTTC. Drawing the rest from reference TRBV19 and TRBJ1-2, the complete variable domain is DGGITQSPKYLFRKEGQNVTLSCEQNLNHDAMYWYRQDPGQGLRLIYYSQIVNDFQKGDIAEGYSVSREKKESFPLTVTSAQKNPTAFYLCASVPGSNYGYTFGSGTRLTVV.

CDR3 residues: CASSLVTGSGADTQYF. Written as DNA, the CDR3 is TGTGCCAGCAGCTTGGTTACGGGATCAGGGGCAGATACGCAGTATTTT. This chain connects TRBV5-4 to TRBJ2-3; TRBD1 might be the D (6 bases). Trimming stripped 0 bases from V and 4 bases from J, with 15 bases between. This CDR3 is built from 16 residues. The germline V gene has CDR1 SGHNT and CDR2 YYREEE (reference sequence).

The CDR3 nucleotides are TGTGCCAGCAGTACACGGACAGTCGCCACTGAAGCTTTCTTT. This gives the protein CASSTRTVATEAFF. The chain links TRBV27 to TRBJ1-1; a weak D match, TRBD1 (6 bases). Germline CDR1 MNHEY, CDR2 SMNVEV (reference sequence). The CDR3 sequence is 14 residues long. Trimming shortened V by 5 bases and J by 4 bases, and 14 bases separated the two germline ends.

J is TRBJ1-1 and V is TRBV29-1; tentative D call: TRBD1 (6 bases). CDR1 and CDR2 from the germline V gene are SQVTM and ANQGSEA. Trimming removed 7 bases from V and 1 base from J, with 16 bases in between. This CDR3 has 14 residues. The CDR3 DNA reads as TGCAGCGCAGGGGTGCTGGAGGAGAACACTGAAGCTTTCTTT. Protein: CSAGVLEENTEAFF.

This CDR3 reads CASSADLSSYNEQFF. DNA of the CDR3: TGTGCCAGCAGTGCCGACCTGAGCTCCTACAATGAGCAGTTCTTC. V gene TRBV27 combines with J gene TRBJ2-1; D not certain. CDR1 is MNHEY, CDR2 SMNVEV, per germline (reference sequence). V was cut by 5 bases and J by 0 bases, with 11 bases left in between. This CDR3 contains 15 residues.

This clone was counted only a few times. This rearrangement joins TRBV7-9 to TRBJ2-5; 7 nucleotides match TRBD2. The length of the CDR3 is 16 residues. Germline V lookup: CDR1 SEHNR, CDR2 FQNEAQ (reference sequence). Trimming at V came to 5 bases and at J to 1 base, leaving 10 bases not matched to a gene. CDR3 residues: CASSQLGEGRQETQYF. For the CDR3, the DNA is TGTGCCAGCAGCCAGCTAGGGGAGGGGCGCCAAGAGACCCAGTACTTC.

V usage is TRBV7-9 and J usage is TRBJ2-2, with 8 bases aligning to TRBD2. The trim removed 8 bases at V and 2 bases at J, leaving 4 bases unmatched. Looked up from germline, CDR1 is SEHNR and CDR2 is FQNEAQ (reference sequence). There are 14 residues in the CDR3. CDR3 region: CASHSGVNTGELFF. Written as DNA, the CDR3 is TGTGCCAGCCATAGCGGGGTAAACACCGGGGAGCTGTTTTTT.

This sequence joins TRBV2 and TRBJ2-1; 11 bases line up with TRBD1. The CDR3 spans 14 residues. Germline trimming cut 5 bases from V and 6 bases from J; bases unmatched to any gene: 3. CDR1 is SNHLY, CDR2 FYNNEI, per germline. The CDR3 protein is CASSMDRGRNEQFF. The CDR3 DNA sequence: TGTGCCAGCAGTATGGACAGGGGGCGCAATGAGCAGTTCTTC.

This chain uses TRBV4-2 with TRBJ1-2; D is possibly TRBD1 (5 bases). Germline CDR1 LGHNA, CDR2 YNFKEQ. The length of the CDR3 is 17 residues. Trimming removed 1 base from V and 7 bases from J, with 22 bases in between. The CDR3 loop reads CASSQAGEGLGPSGYTF. DNA for the CDR3: TGTGCCAGCAGCCAAGCCGGGGAGGGGTTGGGGCCATCTGGCTACACCTTC.

Of note for this clone: The same CDR3 can be traced to other DNA sequences in this sample. V gene TRBV20-1 combines with J gene TRBJ1-1; D gene uncertain. The CDR3 runs to 10 residues. Trimming pared 3 bases from V and 3 bases from J, leaving 2 bases between. Germline V gene data show CDR1 as DFQATT and CDR2 as SNEGSKA (reference sequence). The CDR3 spells CSARDTEAFF. CDR3 nucleotide sequence: TGCAGTGCTAGGGACACTGAAGCTTTCTTT.

The chain combines TRBV7-9 with TRBJ2-3; D perhaps matches TRBD1 (6 bases). The CDR3 runs to 14 residues. Germline V CDR1 and CDR2: SEHNR, FQNEAQ (reference sequence). V lost 6 bases to trimming and J lost 0 bases, with 10 bases between them. The CDR3 DNA reads TGTGCCAGCAGTTTAAGGGGGAGCACAGATACGCAGTATTTT. Amino acid sequence: CASSLRGSTDTQYF.

In DNA, the CDR3 is TGTGCCAGTAGTATAGTAAGGGGAGACAGGAATCAGCCCCAGCATTTT. Amino acid sequence: CASSIVRGDRNQPQHF. The chain employs TRBV19 and TRBJ1-5; D is possibly TRBD1 (6 bases). Germline V CDR1 and CDR2: LNHDA, SQIVND (reference sequence). This CDR3 comprises 16 residues. With 1 base removed from V and 4 bases from J, the gap between germline ends came to 14 bases. Using reference TRBV19 and TRBJ1-5 for the parts outside the CDR3, the full variable domain is DGGITQSPKYLFRKEGQNVTLSCEQNLNHDAMYWYRQDPGQGLRLIYYSQIVNDFQKGDIAEGYSVSREKKESFPLTVTSAQKNPTAFYLCASSIVRGDRNQPQHFGDGTRLSIL.

The V gene is TRBV7-9, the J gene TRBJ1-3; D unresolved. The length of the CDR3 is 14 residues. The germline V gene has CDR1 SEHNR and CDR2 FQNEAQ (reference sequence). Trimming took off 5 bases at V and 0 bases at J, with 8 bases between the two ends. The CDR3 region is CASSQTISGNTIYF. The CDR3 DNA is TGTGCCAGCAGCCAGACGATCTCTGGAAACACCATATATTTT.

The rearrangement uses TRBV19 and TRBJ2-3; D is tentatively TRBD1 or TRBD2 (5 bases each). V shed 5 bases and J shed 5 bases, with 11 bases lying between them. The CDR3 extends over 13 amino acids. Germline V CDR1 and CDR2: LNHDA, SQIVND (reference sequence). Here the CDR3 reads CASSRGSRDTQYF. The CDR3 region has the DNA TGTGCCAGTAGTCGGGGCTCTAGAGATACGCAGTATTTT.

This rearrangement joins TRBV4-3 to TRBJ2-5; 12 bases are a match to TRBD2. The J segment lost 4 bases and the V segment lost 1 base, leaving 10 bases of the junction unmatched. This CDR3 region has 18 residues. The germline gives CDR1 LGHNA, CDR2 YSLEER. The CDR3 sequence is CASSQGLAGGPNPETQYF. As DNA, the CDR3 is TGCGCCAGCAGCCAAGGTCTAGCGGGGGGGCCAAACCCAGAGACCCAGTACTTC.

V is TRBV7-3 and J is TRBJ2-3; the D is unclear. The CDR3 runs 13 residues. V was trimmed by 0 bases and J by 2 bases, leaving 3 bases between them. Germline V CDR1 and CDR2: SGHTA, FQGTGA. The CDR3 sequence: CASSLTNTDTQYF. The CDR3 DNA sequence: TGTGCCAGCAGCTTAACAAACACAGATACGCAGTATTTT.

The rearrangement uses TRBV19 and TRBJ1-5; D gene unclear. Trimming left V 5 bases short and J 6 bases short, with 11 bases between. The germline CDR1 and CDR2 sequences are LNHDA and SQIVND (reference sequence). CDR3 size: 13 residues. The DNA of the CDR3 is TGTGCCAGTAGTTCCCAGAAGGGTCAGCCCCAGCATTTT. It yields the protein CASSSQKGQPQHF.

The chain has TRBV28 and TRBJ2-7; 7 nucleotides match TRBD1. The CDR3 spans 13 residues. V was clipped by 5 bases and J by 7 bases; unmatched bases: 8. Germline V CDR1 and CDR2: MDHEN, SYDVKM. CDR3: CASSTTTGREQYF. CDR3 sequence (DNA): TGTGCCAGCAGTACCACGACAGGGCGGGAGCAGTACTTC.

This chain joins TRBV4-1 and TRBJ2-7; 11 bases map to TRBD2. CDR1 is MGHRA and CDR2 is YSYEKL in the germline V gene. CDR3 length: 17 residues. Trimming at V came to 10 bases and at J to 0 bases, leaving 14 bases not matched to a gene. CDR3 sequence reads: CANLKHATSGSSYEQYF. The CDR3 DNA reads as TGCGCCAACCTAAAGCATGCAACTAGCGGGAGCTCCTACGAGCAGTACTTC.